A single sample gave rise to the 23 T cell receptor beta chains below, sequenced in a study of T cell responses to AZD1222 COVID-19 vaccine. Here immunoSEQ multiplex PCR was the method, and the copy in TCRdb shows in-frame clones only, minus some. The table has about 120,000 clones, roughly 88% seen once; the top ten hold over 7.5%. The source was peripheral blood, collected on day 0 of AZD1222 vaccination. Source of these receptors: an adult in good health.

J is TRBJ2-7 and V is TRBV27, with 12 bases aligning to TRBD1. Germline trimming cut 0 bases from V and 4 bases from J; bases unmatched to any gene: 1. Germline V lookup: CDR1 MNHEY, CDR2 SMNVEV (reference sequence). CDR3 length: 15 residues. This CDR3 reads CASSLSGQGAYEQYF. The CDR3 nucleotides are TGTGCCAGCAGTTTATCGGGACAGGGGGCTTACGAGCAGTACTTC.

This chain uses TRBV19 with TRBJ2-4; 12 bases align to TRBD1. V was pared by 4 bases and J by 0 bases, with 10 bases of the junction left unmatched. This CDR3 comprises 19 residues. CDR1 is LNHDA and CDR2 is SQIVND in the germline V gene (reference sequence). For the CDR3, the DNA is TGTGCCAGTAGTAGGGCCGGGACAGGGGGCCTCTTAGCCAAAAACATTCAGTACTTC. It yields the protein CASSRAGTGGLLAKNIQYF.

The rearrangement links TRBV6-5 to TRBJ1-2, with 9 bases identical to TRBD1. The germline V gene encodes CDR1 MNHEY and CDR2 SVGAGI. With 5 bases clipped from V and 6 bases from J, the junction kept 10 bases outside the gene matches. This CDR3 region has 15 residues. The CDR3, as DNA: TGTGCCAGCAGTACAGGGGGCGGTGTCCGTCATGGCTACACCTTC. Translation: CASSTGGGVRHGYTF.

This clone was observed a single time. V is TRBV10-3 and J is TRBJ1-1; TRBD1 is a possible D gene (6 bases). Germline V gene lookup returns CDR1 ENHRY and CDR2 SYGVKD. This CDR3 has 14 amino acids. Between the trimmed V and J ends, which lost 2 bases and 1 base, there was a span of 8 bases. CDR3 amino acids: CAISEGQWNTEAFF. CDR3 in DNA: TGTGCCATCAGTGAGGGACAGTGGAACACTGAAGCTTTCTTT.

This clone was detected only once. The chain has TRBV6-6 and TRBJ2-3; 7 positions match TRBD2. V was pared by 6 bases and J by 6 bases, with 9 bases of the junction left unmatched. The CDR3 extends over 14 amino acids. Germline V gives CDR1 MNHNY, CDR2 SVGAGI (reference sequence). The CDR3 is CASSQRGESDTQYF. In DNA, the CDR3 is TGTGCCAGCAGCCAACGGGGGGAGTCGGATACGCAGTATTTT.

CDR3 protein: CASSPRHQGRGYEQYF. The CDR3 nucleotides read TGTGCCAGCAGCCCCCGACACCAGGGGCGAGGGTACGAGCAGTACTTC. The chain is built from TRBV9 and TRBJ2-7; D is possibly TRBD1 (6 bases). The CDR3 is 16 residues long. Germline assignment: CDR1 SGDLS and CDR2 YYNGEE. V shed 4 bases and J shed 4 bases, with 21 bases lying between them.

In nucleotides, the CDR3 is TGCGCCAGCAGCTTGGCGACTGCGAACACCGGGGAGCTGTTTTTT. This codes for CASSLATANTGELFF. The J gene is TRBJ2-2, the V gene TRBV5-1; no clear D gene. Per germline, CDR1 SGHRS and CDR2 YFSETQ. Between the trimmed V and J ends, which lost 0 bases and 0 bases, there was a span of 6 bases. This CDR3 has 15 amino acids.

This clone was found once. The rearrangement links TRBV6-2 or TRBV6-3 to TRBJ1-6, with D unclear. Germline assignment: CDR1 MNHEY and CDR2 SVGEGT. There are 15 residues in the CDR3. V was trimmed by 4 bases and J by 4 bases, leaving 11 bases between them. CDR3 protein: CASSSPAAYNSPLHF. CDR3 nucleotide sequence: TGTGCCAGCAGTTCTCCGGCAGCTTATAATTCACCCCTCCACTTT.

This clone was seen only a few times. The chain combines TRBV4-2 with TRBJ2-1, with D unclear. Trimming stripped 0 bases from V and 6 bases from J, with 3 bases between. The CDR3 is 12 residues long. In germline, CDR1 is LGHNA, CDR2 YNFKEQ. CDR3 bases: TGTGCCAGCAGCCAAGATACCAATGAGCAGTTCTTC. Translation: CASSQDTNEQFF.

The sample holds many counts of this clone. The chain combines TRBV5-4 with TRBJ1-1; D perhaps matches TRBD1 (6 bases). The CDR3 spans 15 residues. Germline lookup yields CDR1 SGHNT and CDR2 YYREEE (reference sequence). V lost 4 bases and J 1 base, leaving 14 bases between the germline ends. The chain's CDR3 is CASSLAGHTNTEAFF. The CDR3 DNA is TGTGCCAGCAGCCTCGCGGGACACACGAACACTGAAGCTTTCTTT.

The V and J genes are TRBV18 and TRBJ1-4, with D maybe TRBD1 (5 bases). The CDR3 has 13 amino acids. Between the trimmed V and J ends, which lost 5 bases and 1 base, there was a span of 5 bases. CDR1 and CDR2 (germline): KGHSH, LQKENI. The CDR3 spells CASSGGTNEKLFF. The CDR3 nucleotides read TGTGCCAGCTCAGGGGGAACTAATGAAAAACTGTTTTTT. Full variable domain (rest looked up from reference TRBV18 and TRBJ1-4): NAGVMQNPRHLVRRRGQEARLRCSPMKGHSHVYWYRQLPEEGLKFMVYLQKENIIDESGMPKERFSAEFPKEGPSILRIQQVVRGDSAAYFCASSGGTNEKLFFGSGTQLSVL.

This clone was seen only once. The rearrangement uses TRBV5-1 and TRBJ2-7; the match to TRBD1 covers 10 bases. This CDR3 has 18 amino acids. Per germline, CDR1 SGHRS and CDR2 YFSETQ. V shed 0 bases and J 2 bases; nucleotides not matched to a gene: 11. CDR3 region: CASSLASRGTGVPYEQYF. CDR3 nucleotide sequence: TGCGCCAGCAGCTTGGCCAGTCGTGGGACAGGGGTGCCCTACGAGCAGTACTTC.

This clone showed up just once. This chain connects TRBV6-1 to TRBJ2-7; 8 bases match TRBD2. With 3 bases clipped from V and 4 bases from J, the junction kept 2 bases outside the gene matches. The V gene's germline CDR1 is MNHNS and CDR2 SASEGT. CDR3 length: 13 amino acids. This chain's CDR3 is CASSDRGGYEQYF. The CDR3, as DNA: TGTGCCAGCAGTGATCGGGGGGGGTACGAGCAGTACTTC.

The chain links TRBV6-1 to TRBJ1-3; TRBD1 is a possible D gene (5 bases). Trimming pared 3 bases from V and 0 bases from J, leaving 9 bases between. Per germline, CDR1 MNHNS and CDR2 SASEGT. The CDR3 sequence is 15 residues long. CDR3 sequence reads: CASSDKRGSGNTIYF. The CDR3 DNA follows: TGTGCCAGCAGTGACAAAAGGGGCTCTGGAAACACCATATATTTT.

The chain employs TRBV4-1 and TRBJ2-1; D remains unclear. The CDR3 has 14 amino acids. Germline V CDR1 and CDR2: MGHRA, YSYEKL. V was cut by 1 base and J by 5 bases, with 9 bases left in between. The CDR3 region is CASSQVGRHNEQFF. In DNA, the CDR3 is TGCGCCAGCAGCCAAGTTGGTCGACACAATGAGCAGTTCTTC.

This chain links TRBV25-1 with TRBJ1-2, with TRBD1 identical over 7 bases. V lost 1 base, J lost 7 bases, and 6 bases stayed unmatched. The CDR3 covers 14 residues. Per germline, CDR1 MGHDK and CDR2 SYGVNS. The CDR3 spells CASSEFPDRAGYTF. The CDR3, as DNA: TGTGCCAGCAGTGAATTTCCCGACAGGGCTGGCTACACCTTC.

V gene TRBV5-4 combines with J gene TRBJ2-2; 8 bases align to TRBD2. The CDR3 is 14 residues long. With V trimmed by 7 bases and J by 6 bases, 8 bases remained unmatched. The germline gives CDR1 SGHNT, CDR2 YYREEE (reference sequence). The CDR3 DNA reads as TGTGCCAGCCGCAGCGGGGGCCCGCCCGGGGAGCTGTTTTTT. It codes for CASRSGGPPGELFF. Based on the CDR3 plus reference TRBV5-4 and TRBJ2-2, the full variable domain is ETGVTQSPTHLIKTRGQQVTLRCSSQSGHNTVSWYQQALGQGPQFIFQYYREEENGRGNFPPRFSGLQFPNYSSELNVNALELDDSALYLCASRSGGPPGELFFGEGSRLTVL.

Comment on this clone: Other DNA sequences in this specimen translate into the identical CDR3. The V and J genes are TRBV7-3 and TRBJ1-1; D unresolved. V shed 4 bases and J shed 1 base, with 7 bases lying between them. Germline V lookup: CDR1 SGHTA, CDR2 FQGTGA. The CDR3 length is 13 residues. CDR3 loop: CASSSGPNTEAFF. The CDR3 region has the DNA TGTGCCAGCAGCTCAGGACCGAACACTGAAGCTTTCTTT. Variable domain in full (rest from reference TRBV7-3 and TRBJ1-1): GAGVSQTPSNKVTEKGKYVELRCDPISGHTALYWYRQSLGQGPEFLIYFQGTGAADDSGLPNDRFFAVRPEGSVSTLKIQRTERGDSAVYLCASSSGPNTEAFFGQGTRLTVV.

The CDR3 DNA sequence: TGTGCCAGCAGTTTAGCAGGGTACGAGCAGTACTTC. This encodes CASSLAGYEQYF. This chain joins TRBV12-3 or TRBV12-4 and TRBJ2-7; D gene unclear. V was shortened by 0 bases and J by 4 bases, with 4 bases between the two germline ends. CDR3 length: 12 amino acids.

Only one count was recorded for this clone. The V and J genes are TRBV7-2 and TRBJ2-3, with 9 bases that match TRBD1. The trim removed 3 bases at V and 4 bases at J, leaving 11 bases unmatched. The germline CDR1 and CDR2 sequences are SGHTA and FQGNSA. This CDR3 is 17 amino acids long. The CDR3 sequence is CASSFIPTGGWADTQYF. CDR3 coding DNA: TGTGCCAGCAGCTTCATCCCGACAGGGGGGTGGGCAGATACGCAGTATTTT.

The chain joins TRBV28 to TRBJ1-6; tentatively, D is TRBD1 (5 bases). Germline loops: CDR1 MDHEN, CDR2 SYDVKM. With 3 bases removed from V and 6 bases from J, the gap between germline ends came to 9 bases. The CDR3 loop spans 14 amino acids. The CDR3 region is CASSLNRPNSPLHF. CDR3 in DNA: TGTGCCAGCAGTTTGAACAGGCCTAATTCACCCCTCCACTTT.

The V and J genes are TRBV11-3 and TRBJ2-1; TRBD2 matches 9 bases. V lost 3 bases and J lost 6; bases outside the gene matches: 12. From germline, CDR1 is SGHNT and CDR2 YENEEA. The CDR3 spans 17 residues. CDR3 amino acids: CASSLTSGGSGSNEQFF. CDR3 sequence (DNA): TGTGCCAGCAGCTTGACGAGTGGGGGTAGCGGGAGCAATGAGCAGTTCTTC.

This clone has just one count. The rearrangement joins TRBV18 to TRBJ2-1, with TRBD1 matching over 11 bases. Germline V gene lookup returns CDR1 KGHSH and CDR2 LQKENI. V trimming: 2 bases; J trimming: 3 bases; junction bases outside the gene matches: 3. CDR3 length: 16 amino acids. The chain's CDR3 is CASSPFGTGGYNEQFF. CDR3 bases: TGTGCCAGCTCACCATTCGGGACAGGGGGCTACAATGAGCAGTTCTTC.